This TCR beta chain was recovered during a study of blood T cell repertoires in COVID-19. In the original workflow: How many nucleated cells were present was estimated from reference gene primer amplification. Repertoires were generated with immunoSEQ multiplex PCR, while TCRdb's copy carries only in-frame clones and drops some. Clone size and the V and J calls come from that table; the DNA yielded D and trimming. This sample carries 150,000 to 180,000 clones, roughly nine tenths of them seen once, and the ten largest clones take 0.5% to 0.6%. CDR1 and CDR2 (germline): ENHRY, SYGVKD. This CDR3 region has 16 residues. V was pared by 0 bases and J by 4 bases, with 15 bases between.

The sequencing input was peripheral blood. The clonotype originates from a man aged 45-65 years with acute or convalescent COVID-19. This chain connects TRBV10-3 to TRBJ1-2; D unclear. The CDR3 bases are TGTGCCATCAGTGAGTCGAAACGTAAGGCAGGCTATGGCTACACCTTC. Translation: CAISESKRKAGYGYTF.